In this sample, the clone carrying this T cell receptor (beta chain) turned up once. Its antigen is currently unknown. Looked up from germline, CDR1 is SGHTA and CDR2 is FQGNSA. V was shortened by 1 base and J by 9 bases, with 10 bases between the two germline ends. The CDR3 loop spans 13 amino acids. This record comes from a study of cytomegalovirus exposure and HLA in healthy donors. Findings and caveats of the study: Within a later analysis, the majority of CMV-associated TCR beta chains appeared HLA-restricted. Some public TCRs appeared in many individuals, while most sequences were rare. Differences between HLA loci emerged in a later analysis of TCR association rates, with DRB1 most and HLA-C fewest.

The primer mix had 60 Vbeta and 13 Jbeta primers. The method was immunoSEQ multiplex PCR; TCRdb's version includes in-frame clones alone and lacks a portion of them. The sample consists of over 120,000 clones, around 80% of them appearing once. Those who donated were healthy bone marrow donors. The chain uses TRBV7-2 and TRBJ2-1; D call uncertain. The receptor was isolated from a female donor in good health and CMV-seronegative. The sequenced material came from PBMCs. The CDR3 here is CASSLGGFGEQFF. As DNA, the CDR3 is TGTGCCAGCAGCTTAGGCGGTTTTGGTGAGCAGTTCTTC.